This T cell receptor beta chain comes out of a study of cytomegalovirus exposure and HLA in healthy donors. Broader study findings: The authors later found HLA-associated TCR beta chains more clonally expanded than equally common others.

A multiplex PCR was run with 60 Vbeta primers and 13 Jbeta primers. Sequencing used immunoSEQ multiplex PCR; TCRdb keeps in-frame clones, though not all of them. This table has some 120,000 clones, about 8.5% appearing once. With regard to this clone: The antigen is unknown.

V was pared by 5 bases and J by 6 bases, with 4 bases of the junction left unmatched. CDR1 and CDR2 (germline): LNHDA, SQIVND (reference sequence). The CDR3 is 14 amino acids. The TCR sequence derives from a man aged 35 to 55 in good health and CMV-seronegative. Sequencing was done on a sample of PBMCs. This rearrangement joins TRBV19 to TRBJ1-4; 9 nucleotides line up with TRBD1. CDR3 nucleotide sequence: TGTGCCAGTAGTGTGGGACAGGGCGATGAAAAACTGTTTTTT. Translation: CASSVGQGDEKLFF.